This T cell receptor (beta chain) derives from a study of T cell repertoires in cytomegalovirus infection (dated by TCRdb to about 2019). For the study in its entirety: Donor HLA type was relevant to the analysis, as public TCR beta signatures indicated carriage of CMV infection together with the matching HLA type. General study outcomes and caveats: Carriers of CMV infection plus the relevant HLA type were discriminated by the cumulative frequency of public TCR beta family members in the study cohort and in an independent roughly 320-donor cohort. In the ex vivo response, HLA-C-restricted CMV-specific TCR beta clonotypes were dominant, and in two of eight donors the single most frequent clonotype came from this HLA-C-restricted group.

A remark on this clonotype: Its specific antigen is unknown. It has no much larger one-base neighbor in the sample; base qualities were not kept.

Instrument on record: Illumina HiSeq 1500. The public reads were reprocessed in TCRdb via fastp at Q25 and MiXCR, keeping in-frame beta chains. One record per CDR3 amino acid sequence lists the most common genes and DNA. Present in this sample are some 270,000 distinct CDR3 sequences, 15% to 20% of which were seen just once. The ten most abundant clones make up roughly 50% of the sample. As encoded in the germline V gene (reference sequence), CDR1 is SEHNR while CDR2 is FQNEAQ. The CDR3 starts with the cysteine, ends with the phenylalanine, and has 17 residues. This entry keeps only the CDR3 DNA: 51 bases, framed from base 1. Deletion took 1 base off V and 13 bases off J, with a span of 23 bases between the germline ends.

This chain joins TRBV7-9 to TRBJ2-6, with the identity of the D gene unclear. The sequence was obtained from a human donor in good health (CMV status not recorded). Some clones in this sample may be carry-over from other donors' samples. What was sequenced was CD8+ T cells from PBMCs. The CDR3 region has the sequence CASSLDQVEAKVLVLTF. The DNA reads TGTGCCAGCAGCTTAGATCAGGTTGAGGCAAAGGTGTTAGTCCTGACTTTC.